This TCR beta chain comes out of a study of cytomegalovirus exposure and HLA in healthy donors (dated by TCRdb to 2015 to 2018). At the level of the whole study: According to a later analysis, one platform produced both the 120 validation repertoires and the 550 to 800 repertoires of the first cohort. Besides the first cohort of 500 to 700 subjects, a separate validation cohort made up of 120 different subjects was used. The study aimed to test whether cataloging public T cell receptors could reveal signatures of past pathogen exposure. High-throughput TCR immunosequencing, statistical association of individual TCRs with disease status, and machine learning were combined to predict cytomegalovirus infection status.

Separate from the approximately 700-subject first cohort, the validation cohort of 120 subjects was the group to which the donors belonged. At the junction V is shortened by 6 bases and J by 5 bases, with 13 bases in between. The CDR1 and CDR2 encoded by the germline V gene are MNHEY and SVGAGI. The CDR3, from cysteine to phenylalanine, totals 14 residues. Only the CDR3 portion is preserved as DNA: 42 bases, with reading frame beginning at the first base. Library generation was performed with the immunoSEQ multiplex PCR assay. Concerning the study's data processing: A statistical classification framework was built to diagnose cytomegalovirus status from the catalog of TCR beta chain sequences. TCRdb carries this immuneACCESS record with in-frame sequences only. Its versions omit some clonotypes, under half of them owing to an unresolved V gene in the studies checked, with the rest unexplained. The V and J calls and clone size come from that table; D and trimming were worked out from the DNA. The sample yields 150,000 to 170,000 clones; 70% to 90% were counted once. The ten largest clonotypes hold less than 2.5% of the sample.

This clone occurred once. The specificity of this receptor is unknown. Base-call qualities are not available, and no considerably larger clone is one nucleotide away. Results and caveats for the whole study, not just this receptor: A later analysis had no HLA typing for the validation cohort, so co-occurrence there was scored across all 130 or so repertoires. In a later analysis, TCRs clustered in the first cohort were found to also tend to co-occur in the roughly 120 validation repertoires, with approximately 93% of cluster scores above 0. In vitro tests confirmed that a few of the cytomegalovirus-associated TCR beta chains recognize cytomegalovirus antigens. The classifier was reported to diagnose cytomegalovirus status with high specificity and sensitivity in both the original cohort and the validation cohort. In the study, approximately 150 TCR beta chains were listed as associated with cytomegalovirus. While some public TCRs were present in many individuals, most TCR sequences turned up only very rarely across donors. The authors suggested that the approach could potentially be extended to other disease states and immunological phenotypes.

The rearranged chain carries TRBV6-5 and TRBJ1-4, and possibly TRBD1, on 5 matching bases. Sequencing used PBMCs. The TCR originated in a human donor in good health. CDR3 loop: CASRFSGGNEKLFF. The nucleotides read TGTGCCAGCAGATTTTCGGGGGGAAATGAAAAACTGTTTTTT.